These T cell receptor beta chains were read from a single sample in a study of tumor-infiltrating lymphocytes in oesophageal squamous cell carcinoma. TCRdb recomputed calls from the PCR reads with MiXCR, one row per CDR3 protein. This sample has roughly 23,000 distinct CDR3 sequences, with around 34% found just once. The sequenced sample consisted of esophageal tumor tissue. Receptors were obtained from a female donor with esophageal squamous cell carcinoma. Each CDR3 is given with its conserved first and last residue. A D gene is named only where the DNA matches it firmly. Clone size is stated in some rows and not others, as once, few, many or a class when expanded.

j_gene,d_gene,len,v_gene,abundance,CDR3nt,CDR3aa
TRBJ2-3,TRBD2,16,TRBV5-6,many,TGTGCCAGCACCCCACCGCGGGGGGCGGGGAGAGATACGCAGTATTTT,CASTPPRGAGRDTQYF
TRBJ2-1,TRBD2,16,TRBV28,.,TGTGCCAGCAGGGAAGCTAGCGGGGGATCCTACAATGAGCAGTTCTTC,CASREASGGSYNEQFF
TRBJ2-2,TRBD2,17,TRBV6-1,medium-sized,TGTGCCAGCATGAAAAGGGTGCAGCGGGAGAACACCGGGGAGCTGTTTTTT,CASMKRVQRENTGELFF
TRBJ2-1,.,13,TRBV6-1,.,TGTGCCAGCAGTGGACAGGCCCAGGCTGAGCAGTTCTTC,CASSGQAQAEQFF
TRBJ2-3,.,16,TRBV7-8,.,TGTGCCAGCAGCTTGGAGACTAGTTTTCGGGCAGATACGCAGTATTTT,CASSLETSFRADTQYF
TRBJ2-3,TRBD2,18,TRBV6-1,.,TGTGCCAGCAGTTCGCGAAGGACTAGCGGGAGGGCCTTCCGGGAGCTGTATTTT,CASSSRRTSGRAFRELYF
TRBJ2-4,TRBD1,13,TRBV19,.,TGTGCCAGTAAGGGGGCGGAGTCGGATGAGCAGTACTTC,CASKGAESDEQYF
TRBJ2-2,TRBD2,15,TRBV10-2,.,TGCGCCAGCAGTGAGGGCGGGGGGCACACCGGGGAGCTGTTTTTT,CASSEGGGHTGELFF
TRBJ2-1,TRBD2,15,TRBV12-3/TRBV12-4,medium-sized,TGTGCCAGCAGTTCCCTGACTAGCGGGAGAAATGAGCAGTTCTTC,CASSSLTSGRNEQFF
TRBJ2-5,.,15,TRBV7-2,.,TGTGCCAGCAGCTCTGGGCGACTAAGCTCCAATGAGCAGTACTTC,CASSSGRLSSNEQYF